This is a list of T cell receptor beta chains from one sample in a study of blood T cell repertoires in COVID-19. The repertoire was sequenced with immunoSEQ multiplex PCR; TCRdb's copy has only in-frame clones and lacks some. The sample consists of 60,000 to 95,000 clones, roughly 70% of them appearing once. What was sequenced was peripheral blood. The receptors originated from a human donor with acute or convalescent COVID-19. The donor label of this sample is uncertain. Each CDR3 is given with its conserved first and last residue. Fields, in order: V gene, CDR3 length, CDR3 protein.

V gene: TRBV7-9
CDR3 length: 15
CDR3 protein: CASTPAGGPTDTQYF

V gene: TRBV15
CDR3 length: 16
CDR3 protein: CATSRGGTPSTDTQYF

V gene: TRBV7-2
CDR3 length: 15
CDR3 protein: CASSLSRGGYNEQFF

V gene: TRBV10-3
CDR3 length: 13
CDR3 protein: CAISQGTRNTIYF

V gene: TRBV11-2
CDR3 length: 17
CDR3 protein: CASSFRGRGGSADTQYF

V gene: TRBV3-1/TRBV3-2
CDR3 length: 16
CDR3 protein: CASSRLAGGNTGELFF

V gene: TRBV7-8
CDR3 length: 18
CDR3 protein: CASSLFPPQGMNNSPLHF

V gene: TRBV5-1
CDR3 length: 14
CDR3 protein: CASSLTGGLYEQYF

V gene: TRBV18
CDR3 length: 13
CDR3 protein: CASSRDRNTEAFF

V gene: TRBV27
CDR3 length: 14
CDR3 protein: CASSTGFPNGKLFF

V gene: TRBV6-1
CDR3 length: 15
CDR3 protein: CASSEGLASYNEQFF

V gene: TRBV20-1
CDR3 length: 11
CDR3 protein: CSAIDFYEQYF

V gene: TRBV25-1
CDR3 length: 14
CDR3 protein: CASSEYPTNTEAFF

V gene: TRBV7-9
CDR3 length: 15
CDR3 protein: CASSLGVGDTDTQYF

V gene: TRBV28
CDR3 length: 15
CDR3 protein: CASSVAGVAHNEQFF

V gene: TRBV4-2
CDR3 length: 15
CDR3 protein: CASSQDGGDPYGYTF

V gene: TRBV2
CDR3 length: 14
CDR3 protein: CASSNRAGAYEQYF

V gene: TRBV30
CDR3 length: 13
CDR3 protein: CAWSQQGITEAFF

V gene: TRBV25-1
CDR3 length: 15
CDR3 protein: CASSQAGISYNEQFF

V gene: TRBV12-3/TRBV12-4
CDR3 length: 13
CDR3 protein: CASSYGVRVEQYF

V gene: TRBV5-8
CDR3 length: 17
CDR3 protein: CASSLVPAGYVTGELFF

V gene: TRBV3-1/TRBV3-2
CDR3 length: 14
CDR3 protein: CASSQGQGNSPLHF

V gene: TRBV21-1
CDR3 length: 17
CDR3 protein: CASSKDSQVTSYNEQFF

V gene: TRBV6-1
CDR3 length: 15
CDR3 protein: CASSDGTGVYNEQFF

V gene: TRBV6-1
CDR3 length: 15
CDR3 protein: CASSESLGRNQPQHF

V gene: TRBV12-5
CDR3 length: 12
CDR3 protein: CASGRRDTEAFF

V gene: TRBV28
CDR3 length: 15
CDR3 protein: CASSSSRGIQETQYF

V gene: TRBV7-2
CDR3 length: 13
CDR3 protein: CASSLEILEPQHF

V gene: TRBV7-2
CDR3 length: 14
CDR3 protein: CASSLDRDRSPLHF

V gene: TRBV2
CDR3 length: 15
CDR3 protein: CASSEAGGINYGYTF

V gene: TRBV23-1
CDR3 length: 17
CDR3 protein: CASSHDTTGTYRGTIYF

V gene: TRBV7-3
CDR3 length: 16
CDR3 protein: CASSPGTSGISDTQYF

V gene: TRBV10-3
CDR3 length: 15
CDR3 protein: CATSTSGTNTGELFF

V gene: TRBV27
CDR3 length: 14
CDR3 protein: CASRRLIGNEKLFF

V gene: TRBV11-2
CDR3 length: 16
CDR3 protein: CASSSGQPYSNQPQHF

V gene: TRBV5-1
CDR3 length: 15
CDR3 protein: CASSLGAVAKNIQYF

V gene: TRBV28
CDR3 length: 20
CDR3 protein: CASSLFSVGQGTPGANVLTF

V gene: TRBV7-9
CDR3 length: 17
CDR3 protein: CASSLVRTGRGPDTQYF

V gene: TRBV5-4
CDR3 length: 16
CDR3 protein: CASSPRDRGTTDTQYF

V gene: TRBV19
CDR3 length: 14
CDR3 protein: CASSRDRGKTEAFF

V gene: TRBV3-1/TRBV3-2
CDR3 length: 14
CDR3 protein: CASSLVGGHTEAFF

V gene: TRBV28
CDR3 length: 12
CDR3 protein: CASSLTEYEAFF

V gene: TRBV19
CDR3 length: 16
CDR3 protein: CASSIDHRSSTDTQYF

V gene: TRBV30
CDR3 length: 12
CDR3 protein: CAWRGRAYEQYF

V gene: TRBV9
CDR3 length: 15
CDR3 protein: CASSVGTSGTETQYF

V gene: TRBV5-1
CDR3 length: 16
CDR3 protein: CASSPLTNHREEKLFF